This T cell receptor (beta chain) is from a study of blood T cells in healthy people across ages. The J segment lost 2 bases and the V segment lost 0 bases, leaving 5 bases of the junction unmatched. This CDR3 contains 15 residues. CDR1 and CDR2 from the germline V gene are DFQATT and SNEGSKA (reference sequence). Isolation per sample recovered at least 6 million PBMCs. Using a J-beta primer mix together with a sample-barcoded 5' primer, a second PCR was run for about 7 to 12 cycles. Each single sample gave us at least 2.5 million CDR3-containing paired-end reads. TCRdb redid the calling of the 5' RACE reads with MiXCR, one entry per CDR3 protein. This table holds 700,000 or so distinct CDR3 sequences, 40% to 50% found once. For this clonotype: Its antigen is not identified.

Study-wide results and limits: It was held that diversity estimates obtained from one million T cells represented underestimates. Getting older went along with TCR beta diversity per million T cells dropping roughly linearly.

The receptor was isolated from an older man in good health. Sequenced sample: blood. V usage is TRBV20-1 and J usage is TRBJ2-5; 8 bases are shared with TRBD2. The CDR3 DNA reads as TGCAGTGCTAGAGATGCCGGACTAGCACAAGAGACCCAGTACTTC. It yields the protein CSARDAGLAQETQYF.